Listed below are T cell receptor beta chains from one sample, sequenced in a study of blood T cells in healthy people across ages. TCRdb passed the 5' RACE reads through MiXCR, listing each CDR3 protein once. Of 920,000 or so distinct CDR3 sequences listed, 40% to 45% are singletons. The source material was blood. Source of these receptors: an older woman in good health. CDR3s include the opening cysteine and the closing phenylalanine or tryptophan. A D gene is named only where the DNA matches it firmly. Size tells how often a clone was seen (once, few, many) or the class of an expanded clone, and some rows leave it out.

v_gene	j_gene	d_gene	len	abundance	CDR3aa	CDR3nt
TRBV28	TRBJ2-3	TRBD2	19	-	CASSSRRTSGSWGTDTQYF	TGTGCCAGCAGTTCCCGGCGGACTAGCGGGAGCTGGGGCACAGATACGCAGTATTTT
TRBV7-2	TRBJ2-1	-	18	-	CASSLALGGGGGSNEQFF	TGTGCCAGCAGCTTAGCCCTGGGAGGGGGGGGAGGGTCGAATGAGCAGTTCTTC
TRBV20-1	TRBJ2-1	TRBD1	15	-	CSARDHSPGGLEQFF	TGCAGTGCTAGGGATCATAGCCCAGGGGGCCTGGAGCAGTTCTTC
TRBV10-3	TRBJ2-3	-	16	many	CAISEGVGFSTDTQYF	TGTGCCATCAGTGAGGGGGTTGGGTTTAGCACAGATACGCAGTATTTT
TRBV20-1	TRBJ2-3	TRBD2	13	-	CSARGGSPDTQYF	TGCAGTGCTAGAGGCGGGAGTCCAGATACGCAGTATTTT
TRBV12-3/TRBV12-4	TRBJ2-5	TRBD2	17	few	CASCPIYSGRGQETQYF	TGTGCCAGCTGTCCCATATATAGCGGGAGAGGCCAAGAGACCCAGTACTTC
TRBV4-1	TRBJ2-3	TRBD2	17	-	CASSHHLAGGNTDTQYF	TGCGCCAGCAGCCACCACCTAGCGGGAGGGAACACAGATACACAGTATTTT
TRBV20-1	TRBJ2-1	TRBD1	16	few	CSARDARDRAYNEQFF	TGCAGTGCTAGAGATGCCCGAGACAGGGCGTACAATGAGCAGTTCTTC
TRBV12-3/TRBV12-4	TRBJ2-1	-	13	once	CASGIEWASEQFF	TGTGCCAGCGGGATCGAATGGGCCAGCGAGCAGTTCTTC
TRBV11-2	TRBJ2-7	-	18	-	CASSFGHATHSKTYEQYF	TGTGCCAGCAGCTTTGGACACGCAACCCATTCAAAAACCTACGAGCAGTACTTC
TRBV24-1	TRBJ2-1	-	12	few	CATSAGYNEQFF	TGTGCCACCAGTGCAGGATACAATGAGCAGTTCTTC